This TCR beta chain was retrieved from a study of T cell changes during pregnancy in multiple sclerosis. The CDR3 is 14 amino acids. The trim removed 3 bases at V and 7 bases at J, leaving 5 bases unmatched. Germline V gene lookup returns CDR1 MDHEN and CDR2 SYDVKM. Assay used: immunoSEQ multiplex PCR; TCRdb lists only in-frame clones, some missing. This sample carries approximately 40,000 clones, about 92% of them seen once, and the ten largest clones take around 1.3%. This sequence was found in a female donor with multiple sclerosis, enrolled in a pregnancy study. This chain joins TRBV28 and TRBJ2-2, with 7 nucleotides matching TRBD1. Sequencing was performed on peripheral blood. DNA of the CDR3: TGTGCCAGCAGTTTGAGAGGGGGCCACGGGGAGCTGTTTTTT. Residues: CASSLRGGHGELFF.